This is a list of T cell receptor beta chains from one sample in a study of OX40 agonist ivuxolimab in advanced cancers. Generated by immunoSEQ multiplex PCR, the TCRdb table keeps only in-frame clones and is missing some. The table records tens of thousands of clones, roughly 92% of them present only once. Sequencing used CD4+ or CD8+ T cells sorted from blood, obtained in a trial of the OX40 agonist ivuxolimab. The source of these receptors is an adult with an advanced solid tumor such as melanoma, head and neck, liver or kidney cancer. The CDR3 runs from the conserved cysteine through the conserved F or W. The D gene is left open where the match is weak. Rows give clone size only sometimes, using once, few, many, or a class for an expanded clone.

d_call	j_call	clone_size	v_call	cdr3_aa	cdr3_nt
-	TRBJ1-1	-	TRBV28	CASSLRVYRTEAFF	TGTGCCAGCAGTTTACGGGTTTATCGCACTGAAGCTTTCTTT
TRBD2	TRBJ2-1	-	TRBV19	CASSIDVAGGGDEQFF	TGTGCCAGTAGTATAGATGTAGCGGGAGGGGGTGATGAGCAGTTCTTC
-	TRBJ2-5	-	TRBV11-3	CASSLGGPGGETQYF	TGTGCCAGCAGCCTTGGGGGACCCGGAGGAGAGACCCAGTACTTC
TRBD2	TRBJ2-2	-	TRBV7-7	CASSSLAGGTGELFF	TGTGCTAGCAGCTCCCTAGCGGGGGGCACCGGGGAGCTGTTTTTT
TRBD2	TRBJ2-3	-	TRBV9	CASSVETSGSTDTQYF	TGTGCCAGCAGCGTAGAGACTAGCGGGAGTACAGATACGCAGTATTTT
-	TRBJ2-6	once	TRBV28	CASSLGASGANVLTF	TGTGCCAGCAGTTTAGGGGCGTCTGGGGCCAACGTCCTGACTTTC
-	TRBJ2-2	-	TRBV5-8	CASSFREGTGELFF	TGTGCCAGCAGCTTTAGAGAGGGGACCGGGGAGCTGTTTTTT
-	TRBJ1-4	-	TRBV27	CASSLRDTNEKLFF	TGTGCCAGCAGTTTAAGGGACACTAATGAAAAACTGTTTTTT
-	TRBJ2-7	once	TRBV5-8	CASSLRDRYEQYF	TGTGCCAGCAGCCTTCGGGACCGCTACGAGCAGTACTTC
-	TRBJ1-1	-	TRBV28	CASTPNPARAVRTEAFF	TGTGCCAGCACCCCCAACCCCGCACGAGCTGTAAGGACTGAAGCTTTCTTT
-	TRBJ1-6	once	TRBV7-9	CASTVGDLYNSPLHF	TGTGCCAGCACGGTCGGGGACCTATATAATTCACCCCTCCACTTT
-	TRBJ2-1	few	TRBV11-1	CASSPWEASYNEQFF	TGTGCCAGCAGTCCCTGGGAGGCTTCCTACAATGAGCAGTTCTTC
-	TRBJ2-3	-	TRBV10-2	CASGRRTGTDTQYF	TGCGCCAGCGGACGTAGGACAGGCACAGATACGCAGTATTTT
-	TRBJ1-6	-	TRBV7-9	CASSPTRLYNSPLHF	TGTGCCAGCAGCCCAACTAGGTTATATAATTCACCCCTCCACTTT
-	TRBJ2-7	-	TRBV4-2	CASSRDLTLYEQYF	TGTGCCAGCAGCCGGGACTTAACACTTTACGAGCAGTACTTC
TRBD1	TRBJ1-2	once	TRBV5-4	CASSLARTGGLDGYTF	TGTGCCAGCAGCTTGGCTCGGACAGGGGGGCTGGATGGCTACACCTTC
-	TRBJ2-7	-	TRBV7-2	CASSLGGTTYEQYF	TGTGCCAGCAGCTTAGGCGGCACCACCTACGAGCAGTACTTC
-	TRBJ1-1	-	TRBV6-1	CASRTTNTEAFF	TGTGCCAGCAGAACTACGAACACTGAAGCTTTCTTT
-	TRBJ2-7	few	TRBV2	CASSDVGSYEQYF	TGTGCCAGCAGTGATGTGGGTTCCTACGAGCAGTACTTC
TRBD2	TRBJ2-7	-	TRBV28	CASRVTSPIYEQYF	TGTGCCAGCAGGGTGACTAGCCCGATATACGAGCAGTACTTC
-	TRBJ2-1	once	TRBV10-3	CAISELQGSYNEQFF	TGTGCCATCAGTGAGCTGCAGGGGTCCTACAATGAGCAGTTCTTC
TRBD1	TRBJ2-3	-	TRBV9	CASSARGQGATDTQYF	TGTGCCAGCAGCGCCAGAGGACAGGGGGCAACAGATACGCAGTATTTT
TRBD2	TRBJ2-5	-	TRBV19	CASSFLAGEETQYF	TGTGCCAGTAGTTTCCTAGCGGGGGAAGAGACCCAGTACTTC
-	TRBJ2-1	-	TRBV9	CASSVAAGGSYEQFF	TGTGCCAGCAGCGTCGCCGCTGGTGGTTCTTATGAGCAGTTCTTC
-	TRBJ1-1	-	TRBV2	CASSDYGAGVEAFF	TGTGCCAGCAGTGATTATGGGGCAGGAGTTGAAGCTTTCTTT
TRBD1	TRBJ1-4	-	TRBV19	CASSNPGTGSEKLFF	TGTGCCAGTAGTAACCCCGGGACAGGGAGTGAAAAACTGTTTTTT
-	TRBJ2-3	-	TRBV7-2	CASSLGGPDTQYF	TGTGCCAGCAGCTTAGGGGGCCCAGATACGCAGTATTTT
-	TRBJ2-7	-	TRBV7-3	CASSLTGSEQYF	TGTGCCAGCAGCTTAACAGGGTCTGAGCAGTACTTC
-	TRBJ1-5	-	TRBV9	CASSVVVVGTGHYNQPQHF	TGTGCCAGCAGCGTAGTAGTAGTGGGAACGGGACACTACAATCAGCCCCAGCATTTT
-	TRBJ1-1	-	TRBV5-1	CASRTELNTEAFF	TGCGCCAGCAGGACAGAATTGAACACTGAAGCTTTCTTT